The subject of this entry is one TCR beta chain. These data originate in a study of T cells in Graves' hyperthyroidism and ophthalmopathy. RNA transcripts served as the template for amplifying TCR beta CDR3 regions. With the HTBI primer set, the TCR CDR3 went through a first round of RT-PCR. TCRdb redid the calling of the multiplex PCR reads with MiXCR, one entry per CDR3 protein. The sample shows approximately 590,000 distinct CDR3 sequences, around 45% of them seen only once. The junction had 7 bases not matched to a gene; V was cut back by 6 bases and J by 0 bases. CDR1 and CDR2 from the germline V gene are DFQATT and SNEGSKA (reference sequence). This CDR3 spans 14 amino acids.

The sequence came from a woman under 30 with Graves' hyperthyroidism. V gene TRBV20-1 combines with J gene TRBJ2-7, with 8 bases lining up with TRBD2. Sequencing was done on a sample of peripheral blood or thyroid tissue (not recorded which). The CDR3: CSARRGTSSYEQYF. The CDR3 region has the DNA TGCAGTGCCCGGCGCGGGACTAGCTCCTACGAGCAGTACTTC.